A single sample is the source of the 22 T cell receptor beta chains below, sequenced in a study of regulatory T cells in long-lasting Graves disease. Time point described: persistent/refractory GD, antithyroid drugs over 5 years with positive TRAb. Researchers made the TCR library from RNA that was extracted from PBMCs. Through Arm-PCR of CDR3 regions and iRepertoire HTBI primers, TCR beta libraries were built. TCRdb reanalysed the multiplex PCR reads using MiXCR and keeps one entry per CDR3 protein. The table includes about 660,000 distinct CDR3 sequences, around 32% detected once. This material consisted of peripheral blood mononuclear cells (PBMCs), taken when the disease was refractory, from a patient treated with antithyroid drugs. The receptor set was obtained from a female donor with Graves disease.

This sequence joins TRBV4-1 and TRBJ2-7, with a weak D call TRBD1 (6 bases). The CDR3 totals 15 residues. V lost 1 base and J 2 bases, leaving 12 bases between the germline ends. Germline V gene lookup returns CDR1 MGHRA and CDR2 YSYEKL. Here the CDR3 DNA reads TGCGCCAGCAGCCAAGCCGAGGGACACACCTACGAGCAGTACTTC. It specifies CASSQAEGHTYEQYF.

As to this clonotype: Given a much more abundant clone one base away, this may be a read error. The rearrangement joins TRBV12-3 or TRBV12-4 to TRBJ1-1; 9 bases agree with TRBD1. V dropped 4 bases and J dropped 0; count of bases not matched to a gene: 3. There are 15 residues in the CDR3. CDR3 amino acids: CASSSGTGMNTEAFF. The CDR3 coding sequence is TGTGCCAGCAGTTCCGGGACAGGGATGAACACTGAAGCTTTCTTT.

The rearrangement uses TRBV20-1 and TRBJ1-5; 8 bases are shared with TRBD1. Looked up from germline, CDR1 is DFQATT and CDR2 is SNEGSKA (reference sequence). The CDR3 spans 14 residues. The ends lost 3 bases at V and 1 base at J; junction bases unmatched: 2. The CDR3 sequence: CSASRGQSNQPQHF. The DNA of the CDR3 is TGCAGTGCTAGCAGGGGGCAGAGCAATCAGCCCCAGCATTTT.

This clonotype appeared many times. CDR3 nucleotide sequence: TGTGCCAGCAGCAGCCGGACAAGCCCGCAAGAGACCCAGTACTTC. It encodes CASSSRTSPQETQYF. The chain carries TRBV11-1 and TRBJ2-5; weak D call: TRBD1 (5 bases). V was trimmed by 5 bases and J by 2 bases, leaving 15 bases between them. The CDR3 extends over 15 amino acids. Germline V lookup: CDR1 SGHAT, CDR2 FQDESV (reference sequence).

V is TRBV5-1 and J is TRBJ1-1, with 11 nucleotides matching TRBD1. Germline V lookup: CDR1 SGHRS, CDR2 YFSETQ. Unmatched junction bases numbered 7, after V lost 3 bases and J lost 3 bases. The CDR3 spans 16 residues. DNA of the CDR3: TGCGCCAGCAGCTGGCTGGGACAGGGGGGAGACACTGAAGCTTTCTTT. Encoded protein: CASSWLGQGGDTEAFF.

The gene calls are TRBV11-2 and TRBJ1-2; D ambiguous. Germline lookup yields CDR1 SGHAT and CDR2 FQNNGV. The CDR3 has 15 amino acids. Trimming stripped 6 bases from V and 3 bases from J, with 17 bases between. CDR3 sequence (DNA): TGTGCCAGCAGACCGGTCGGCAGAAAATACTATGGCTACACCTTC. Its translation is CASRPVGRKYYGYTF.

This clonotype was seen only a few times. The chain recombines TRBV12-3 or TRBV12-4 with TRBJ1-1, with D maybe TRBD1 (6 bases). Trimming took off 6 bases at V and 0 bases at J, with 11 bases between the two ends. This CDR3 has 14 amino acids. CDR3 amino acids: CASRKGGVNTEAFF. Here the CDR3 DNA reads TGTGCCAGCAGAAAGGGGGGAGTGAACACTGAAGCTTTCTTT.

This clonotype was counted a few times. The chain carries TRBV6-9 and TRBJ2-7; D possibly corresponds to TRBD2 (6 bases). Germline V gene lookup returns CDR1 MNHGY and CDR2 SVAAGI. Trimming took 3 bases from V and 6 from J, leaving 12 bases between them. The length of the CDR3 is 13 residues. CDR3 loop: CASSYRDFGEQYF. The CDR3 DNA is TGTGCCAGCAGTTACCGGGACTTCGGCGAGCAGTACTTC.

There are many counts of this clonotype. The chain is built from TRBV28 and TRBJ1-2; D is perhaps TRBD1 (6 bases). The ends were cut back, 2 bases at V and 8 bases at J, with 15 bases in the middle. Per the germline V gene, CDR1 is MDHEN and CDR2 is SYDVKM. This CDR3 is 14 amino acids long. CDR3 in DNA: TGTGCCAGCAGTTTAGAACCTGGACAGTCCGGCTACACCTTC. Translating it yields CASSLEPGQSGYTF.

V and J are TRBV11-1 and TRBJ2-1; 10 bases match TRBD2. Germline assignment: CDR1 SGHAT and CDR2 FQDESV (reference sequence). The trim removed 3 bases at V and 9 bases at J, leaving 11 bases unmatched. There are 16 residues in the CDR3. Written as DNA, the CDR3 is TGTGCCAGCAGCTTTTTAGCGGGAGGTGGAGTCAGTGAGCAGTTCTTC. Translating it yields CASSFLAGGGVSEQFF.

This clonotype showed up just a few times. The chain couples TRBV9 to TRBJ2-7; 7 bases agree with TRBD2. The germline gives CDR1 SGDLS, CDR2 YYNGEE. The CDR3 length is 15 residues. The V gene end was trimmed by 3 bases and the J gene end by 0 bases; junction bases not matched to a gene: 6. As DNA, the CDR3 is TGTGCCAGCAGCGAAGCGGCTAGCGGCTCCTACGAGCAGTACTTC. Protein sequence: CASSEAASGSYEQYF.

The CDR3 DNA reads as TGCAGCGTGGTCCGGGCCCTTGAAGCTTTCTTT. As protein: CSVVRALEAFF. The rearrangement joins TRBV29-1 to TRBJ1-1; no definite D call. Germline assignment: CDR1 SQVTM and CDR2 ANQGSEA. V was trimmed by 6 bases and J by 7 bases, leaving 12 bases between them. CDR3 length: 11 residues.

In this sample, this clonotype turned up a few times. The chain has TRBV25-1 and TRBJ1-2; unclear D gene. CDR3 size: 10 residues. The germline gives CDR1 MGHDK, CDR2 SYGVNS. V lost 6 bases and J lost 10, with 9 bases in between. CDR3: CASREVDYTF. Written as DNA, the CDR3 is TGTGCCAGCAGGGAAGTTGACTACACCTTC.

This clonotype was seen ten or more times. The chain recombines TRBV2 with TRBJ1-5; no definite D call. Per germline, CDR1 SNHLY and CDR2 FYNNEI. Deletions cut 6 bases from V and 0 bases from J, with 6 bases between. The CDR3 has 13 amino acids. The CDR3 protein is CASRGISNQPQHF. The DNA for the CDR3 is TGTGCCAGCAGGGGAATTAGCAATCAGCCCCAGCATTTT.

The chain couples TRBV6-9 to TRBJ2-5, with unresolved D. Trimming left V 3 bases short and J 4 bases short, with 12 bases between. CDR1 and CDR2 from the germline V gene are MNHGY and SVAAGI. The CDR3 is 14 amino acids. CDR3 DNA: TGTGCCAGCAGTTACTTGGCGAGTTTAGAGACCCAGTACTTC. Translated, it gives CASSYLASLETQYF.

This CDR3 reads CSARSGQGNYGYTF. For the CDR3, the DNA is TGCAGTGCTAGATCGGGACAGGGCAATTATGGCTACACCTTC. This chain links TRBV20-1 with TRBJ1-2; 9 nucleotides align to TRBD1. J gave up 5 bases and V 2 bases, and 6 bases lay outside the gene matches. CDR1 and CDR2 from the germline V gene are DFQATT and SNEGSKA (reference sequence). The length of the CDR3 is 14 residues.

The CDR3 region has the DNA TGTGCCAGCAGTAGCAATAAGTTTAGCAATCAGCCCCAGCATTTT. Encoded protein: CASSSNKFSNQPQHF. The chain is built from TRBV27 and TRBJ1-5; D gene uncertain. This CDR3 has 15 residues. V lost 5 bases and J 0 bases, leaving 11 bases between the germline ends. Germline CDR1 is MNHEY and CDR2 is SMNVEV (reference sequence).

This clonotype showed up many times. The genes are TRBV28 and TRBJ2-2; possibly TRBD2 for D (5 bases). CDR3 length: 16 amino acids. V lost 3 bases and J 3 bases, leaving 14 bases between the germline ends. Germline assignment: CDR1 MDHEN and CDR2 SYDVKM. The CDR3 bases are TGTGCCAGCAGTTTGGTTCGGGAATGGGACACCGGGGAGCTGTTTTTT. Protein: CASSLVREWDTGELFF.

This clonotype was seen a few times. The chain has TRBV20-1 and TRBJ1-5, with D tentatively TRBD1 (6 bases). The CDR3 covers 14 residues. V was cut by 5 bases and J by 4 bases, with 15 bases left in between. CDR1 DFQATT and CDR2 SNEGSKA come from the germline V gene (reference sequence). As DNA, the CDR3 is TGCAGTGCTTCCCGGGACACACAAAATCAGCCCCAGCATTTT. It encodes CSASRDTQNQPQHF.

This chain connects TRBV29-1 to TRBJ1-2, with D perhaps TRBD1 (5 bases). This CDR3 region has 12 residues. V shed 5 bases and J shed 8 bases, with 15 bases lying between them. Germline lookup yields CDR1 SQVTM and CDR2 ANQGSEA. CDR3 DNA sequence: TGCAGCGTTCCAAGAGGAGGGACCGGCTACACCTTC. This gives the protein CSVPRGGTGYTF.

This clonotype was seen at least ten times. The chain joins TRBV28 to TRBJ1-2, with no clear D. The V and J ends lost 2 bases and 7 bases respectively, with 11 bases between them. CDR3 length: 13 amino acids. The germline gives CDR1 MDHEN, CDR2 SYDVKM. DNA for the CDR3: TGTGCCAGCAGTTTACCTCCGTCCCCTGGCTACACCTTC. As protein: CASSLPPSPGYTF.

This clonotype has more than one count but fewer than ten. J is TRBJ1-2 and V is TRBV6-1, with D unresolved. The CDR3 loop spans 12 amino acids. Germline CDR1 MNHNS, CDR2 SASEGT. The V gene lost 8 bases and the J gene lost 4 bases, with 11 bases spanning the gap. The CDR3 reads CASGLGPYGYTF. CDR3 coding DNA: TGTGCCAGCGGGCTGGGCCCCTATGGCTACACCTTC.